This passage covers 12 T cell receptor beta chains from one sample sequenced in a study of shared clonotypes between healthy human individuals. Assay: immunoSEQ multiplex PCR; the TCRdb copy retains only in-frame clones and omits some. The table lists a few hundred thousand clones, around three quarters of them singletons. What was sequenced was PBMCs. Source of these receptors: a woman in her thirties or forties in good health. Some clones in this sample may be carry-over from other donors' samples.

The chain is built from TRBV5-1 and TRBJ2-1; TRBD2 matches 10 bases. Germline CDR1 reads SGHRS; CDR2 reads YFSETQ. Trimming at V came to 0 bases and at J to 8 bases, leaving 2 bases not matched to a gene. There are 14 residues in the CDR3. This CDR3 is CASSLGLAGDEQFF. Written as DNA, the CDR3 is TGCGCCAGCAGCTTGGGGCTAGCGGGGGATGAGCAGTTCTTC. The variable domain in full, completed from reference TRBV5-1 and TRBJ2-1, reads KAGVTQTPRYLIKTRGQQVTLSCSPISGHRSVSWYQQTPGQGLQFLFEYFSETQRNKGNFPGRFSGRQFSNSRSEMNVSTLELGDSALYLCASSLGLAGDEQFFGPGTRLTVL.

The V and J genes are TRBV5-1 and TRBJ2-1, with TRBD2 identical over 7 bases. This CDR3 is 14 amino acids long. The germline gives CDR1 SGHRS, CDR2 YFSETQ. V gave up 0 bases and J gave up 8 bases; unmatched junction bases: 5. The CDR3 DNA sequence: TGCGCCAGCAGCTTGGGACGGACTAGTTATGAGCAGTTCTTC. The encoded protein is CASSLGRTSYEQFF.

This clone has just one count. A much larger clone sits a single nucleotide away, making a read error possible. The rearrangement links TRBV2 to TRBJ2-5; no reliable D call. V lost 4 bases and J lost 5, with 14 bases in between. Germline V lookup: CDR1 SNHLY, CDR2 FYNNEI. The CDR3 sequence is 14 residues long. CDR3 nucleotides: TGTGCCAGCAGTGGAATTTCTAACGTGGAGACCCAGTACTTC. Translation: CASSGISNVETQYF.

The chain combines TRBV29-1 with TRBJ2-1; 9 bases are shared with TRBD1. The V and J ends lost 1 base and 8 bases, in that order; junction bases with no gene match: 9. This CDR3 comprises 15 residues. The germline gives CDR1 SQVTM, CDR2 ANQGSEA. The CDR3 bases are TGCAGCGTTGAAGGAGGACAGGGGCTAAGGGATGAGCAGTTCTTC. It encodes CSVEGGQGLRDEQFF.

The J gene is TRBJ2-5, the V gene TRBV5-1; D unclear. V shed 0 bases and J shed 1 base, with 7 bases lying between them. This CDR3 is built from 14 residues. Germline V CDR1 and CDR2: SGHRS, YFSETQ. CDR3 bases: TGCGCCAGCAGCTTGGGGCGGACCCAAGAGACCCAGTACTTC. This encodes CASSLGRTQETQYF.

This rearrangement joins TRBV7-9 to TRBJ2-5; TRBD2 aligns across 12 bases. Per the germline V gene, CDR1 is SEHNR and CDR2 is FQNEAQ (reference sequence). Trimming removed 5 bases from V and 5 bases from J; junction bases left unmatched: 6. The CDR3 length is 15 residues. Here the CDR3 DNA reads TGTGCCAGCAGCCCGACTAGCGGGAGTTGGGAGACCCAGTACTTC. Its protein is CASSPTSGSWETQYF.

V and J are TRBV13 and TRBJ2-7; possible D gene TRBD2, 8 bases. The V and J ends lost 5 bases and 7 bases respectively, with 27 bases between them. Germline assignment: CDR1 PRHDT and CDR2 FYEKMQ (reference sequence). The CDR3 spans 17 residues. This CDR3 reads CASSPEGARSGSGEQYF. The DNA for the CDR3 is TGTGCCAGCAGCCCGGAGGGGGCGAGAAGCGGGAGCGGGGAGCAGTACTTC.

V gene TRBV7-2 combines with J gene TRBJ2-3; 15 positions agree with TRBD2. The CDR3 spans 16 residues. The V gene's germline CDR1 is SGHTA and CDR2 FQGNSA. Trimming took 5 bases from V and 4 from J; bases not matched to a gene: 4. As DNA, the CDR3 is TGTGCCAGCAGCACGGGACTAGCGGGAGGCGCAGATACGCAGTATTTT. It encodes CASSTGLAGGADTQYF.

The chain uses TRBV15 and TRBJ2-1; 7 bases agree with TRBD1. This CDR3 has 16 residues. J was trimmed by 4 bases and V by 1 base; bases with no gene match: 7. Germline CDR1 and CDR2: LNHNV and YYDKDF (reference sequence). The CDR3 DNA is TGTGCCACCAGCAGAGGAGACAGGGTTGGGTACAATGAGCAGTTCTTC. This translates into CATSRGDRVGYNEQFF.

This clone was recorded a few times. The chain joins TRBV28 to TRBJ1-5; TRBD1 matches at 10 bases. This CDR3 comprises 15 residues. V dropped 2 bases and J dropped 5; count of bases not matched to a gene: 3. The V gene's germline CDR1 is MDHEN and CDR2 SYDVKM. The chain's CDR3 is CASSLPGQGDQPQHF. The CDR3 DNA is TGTGCCAGCAGTTTACCCGGACAGGGGGATCAGCCCCAGCATTTT.

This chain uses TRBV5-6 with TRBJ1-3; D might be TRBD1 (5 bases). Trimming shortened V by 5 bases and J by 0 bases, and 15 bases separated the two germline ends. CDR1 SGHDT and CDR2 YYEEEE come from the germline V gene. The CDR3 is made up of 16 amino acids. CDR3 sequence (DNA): TGTGCCAGCAGTCCCTCGGACATTCTCTCTGGAAACACCATATATTTT. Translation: CASSPSDILSGNTIYF.

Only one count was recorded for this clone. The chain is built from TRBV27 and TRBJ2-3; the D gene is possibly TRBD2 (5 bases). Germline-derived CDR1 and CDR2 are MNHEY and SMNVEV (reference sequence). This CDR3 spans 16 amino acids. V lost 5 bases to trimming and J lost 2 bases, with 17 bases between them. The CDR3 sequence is CASSLRGLPSTDTQYF. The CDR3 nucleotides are TGTGCCAGCAGTCTGAGAGGGCTCCCTTCCACAGATACGCAGTATTTT.